This TCR beta chain was captured by sequencing in a study of blood T cell repertoires in COVID-19. Study at large: PBMCs, B-cell-depleted T cells, or T cells were the source of the cDNA or gDNA that made up the material.

Clones were sequenced by immunoSEQ multiplex PCR, and TCRdb holds only the in-frame ones, with some missing. The sample lists around 120,000 clones, around 86% occurring once. The germline V gene encodes CDR1 SGHAT and CDR2 FQNNGV. The CDR3 is made up of 16 amino acids. The J segment lost 6 bases and the V segment lost 5 bases, leaving 11 bases of the junction unmatched. The specimen sequenced was peripheral blood. The TCR originated in a woman in her 70s with acute or convalescent COVID-19. This sequence joins TRBV11-2 and TRBJ2-2; 8 positions agree with TRBD1. The CDR3 bases are TGTGCCAGCAGCCATTCCGGGACAGGCGGCGCCGGGGAGCTGTTTTTT. Translating gives CASSHSGTGGAGELFF.